These 20 T cell receptor beta chains came from one sample sequenced in a study of identical twins. TCRdb re-called the 5' RACE reads with MiXCR, one entry per CDR3 protein. The data show hundreds of thousands of distinct CDR3 sequences, roughly 7% seen once. Another study also made use of these data, one on yellow fever vaccine responses in identical twins.

The material sequenced was memory (CD45RO+) T cells sorted from blood. These receptors came from a young woman in good health.

This sequence joins TRBV11-1 and TRBJ2-1, with 9 bases fitting TRBD2. The CDR3 has 20 residues. With V trimmed by 0 bases and J by 6 bases, 18 bases remained unmatched. Germline V gives CDR1 SGHAT, CDR2 FQDESV (reference sequence). CDR3 in amino acids: CASSLARILLGGRAPNEQFF. CDR3 DNA sequence: TGTGCCAGCAGCTTAGCGCGTATCTTACTCGGCGGGAGGGCCCCCAATGAGCAGTTCTTC. Full variable domain (outside the CDR3, taken from reference TRBV11-1 and TRBJ2-1): EAEVAQSPRYKITEKSQAVAFWCDPISGHATLYWYRQILGQGPELLVQFQDESVVDDSQLPKDRFSAERLKGVDSTLKIQPAELGDSAMYLCASSLARILLGGRAPNEQFFGPGTRLTVL.

The chain carries TRBV15 and TRBJ2-3; tentatively, D is TRBD2 (6 bases). The CDR3 totals 15 residues. CDR1 and CDR2 (germline): LNHNV, YYDKDF (reference sequence). V was shortened by 3 bases and J by 1 base, with 11 bases between the two germline ends. CDR3 coding DNA: TGTGCCACCAGCAGGGGACCGGGGGGCACAGATACGCAGTATTTT. It encodes CATSRGPGGTDTQYF.

The sample holds a few counts of this clonotype. The chain is built from TRBV19 and TRBJ1-5; 10 positions agree with TRBD1. The CDR3 spans 16 residues. CDR1 LNHDA and CDR2 SQIVND come from the germline V gene (reference sequence). V lost 5 bases and J lost 2; bases outside the gene matches: 6. The CDR3 nucleotides are TGTGCCAGTAGTCCGGGGACAGGGGTGGGCAATCAGCCCCAGCATTTT. It encodes CASSPGTGVGNQPQHF.

There are many counts of this clonotype. The chain combines TRBV20-1 with TRBJ1-5; the match to TRBD1 covers 7 bases. CDR3 length equals 14 residues. V lost 4 bases to trimming and J lost 4 bases; unmatched junction nucleotides: 7. Germline V gene data show CDR1 as DFQATT and CDR2 as SNEGSKA (reference sequence). CDR3 in DNA: TGCAGTGCTACTCCAGGGGGGCTTAATCAGCCCCAGCATTTT. It codes for CSATPGGLNQPQHF.

This clonotype appeared many times. The CDR3 DNA follows: TGCAGTGCCCCGGGGTCAGGACAGCCCCAGCATTTT. Residues: CSAPGSGQPQHF. The chain links TRBV20-1 to TRBJ1-5; no definite D call. V lost 6 bases and J 7 bases, leaving 13 bases between the germline ends. Germline V gene lookup returns CDR1 DFQATT and CDR2 SNEGSKA (reference sequence). This CDR3 contains 12 residues.

This clonotype occurred many times. The V and J genes are TRBV5-1 and TRBJ1-1; a weak D match, TRBD1 (5 bases). Germline CDR1 is SGHRS and CDR2 is YFSETQ. The CDR3 extends over 14 amino acids. V was cut by 3 bases and J by 0 bases, with 9 bases left in between. The CDR3 nucleotides read TGCGCCAGCAGCTGGACAACGCTGAACACTGAAGCTTTCTTT. Translated, it gives CASSWTTLNTEAFF.

The rearrangement links TRBV28 to TRBJ2-7, with 10 bases identical to TRBD1. Germline V gives CDR1 MDHEN, CDR2 SYDVKM. The CDR3 consists of 14 residues. V was clipped by 4 bases and J by 6 bases; unmatched bases: 6. In nucleotides, the CDR3 is TGTGCCAGCAGTTCCGGGACAGGGGTTTTCGAGCAGTACTTC. Residues: CASSSGTGVFEQYF.

This clonotype was counted a few times. J is TRBJ2-7 and V is TRBV28; possible D gene TRBD2, 5 bases. The CDR3 totals 12 residues. Trimming removed 8 bases from V and 0 bases from J, with 8 bases in between. In germline, CDR1 is MDHEN, CDR2 SYDVKM. Written as DNA, the CDR3 is TGTGCCAGCTCCGGGGACTCCTACGAGCAGTACGTC. Translating gives CASSGDSYEQYV.

This CDR3 is CASSFSGGAYEQYV. The CDR3 DNA reads as TGTGCCAGCAGCTTTAGCGGGGGGGCCTACGAGCAGTACGTC. This chain uses TRBV5-5 with TRBJ2-7; 11 bases are a match to TRBD2. CDR3 size: 14 residues. Germline CDR1 reads SGHKS; CDR2 reads YYEKEE (reference sequence). J was trimmed by 2 bases and V by 2 bases; bases with no gene match: 0.

In its sample, this clonotype was seen many times. The rearrangement links TRBV12-3 or TRBV12-4 to TRBJ1-2, with 8 bases that match TRBD1. This CDR3 region has 14 residues. The V segment lost 6 bases and the J segment 8 bases; nucleotides outside the gene matches: 11. The DNA of the CDR3 is TGTGCCAGCAGAAGGACAGGGAAGTCCGGCGGCTACACCTTC. Translation gives CASRRTGKSGGYTF.

This clonotype has ten or more counts. The CDR3 is CSARWTGFFETQYF. For the CDR3, the DNA is TGCAGTGCTAGGTGGACAGGGTTCTTCGAGACCCAGTACTTC. V is TRBV20-1 and J is TRBJ2-5; 8 bases are shared with TRBD1. Germline CDR1 DFQATT, CDR2 SNEGSKA (reference sequence). CDR3 length equals 14 residues. V lost 3 bases and J lost 5; bases outside the gene matches: 8.

The chain links TRBV29-1 to TRBJ2-5; D ambiguous. The length of the CDR3 is 10 residues. The germline V gene has CDR1 SQVTM and CDR2 ANQGSEA. Between the trimmed V and J ends, which lost 4 bases and 3 bases, there was a span of 3 bases. The CDR3 loop is CSVAEETQYF. In DNA form, the CDR3 reads TGCAGCGTTGCGGAAGAGACCCAGTACTTC.

The gene calls are TRBV7-8 and TRBJ2-2; 8 bases are shared with TRBD1. From germline, CDR1 is SGHVS and CDR2 FQNEAQ. This CDR3 is built from 15 residues. The V gene end was trimmed by 5 bases and the J gene end by 5 bases; junction bases not matched to a gene: 7. CDR3 loop: CASSPHWTGTGELFF. The DNA of the CDR3 is TGTGCCAGCAGCCCTCACTGGACAGGGACCGGGGAGCTGTTTTTT.

This clonotype has ten or more counts. This chain connects TRBV27 to TRBJ2-7; 9 bases are a match to TRBD1. Germline V gene sequence: CDR1 MNHEY, CDR2 SMNVEV (reference sequence). Trimming removed 6 bases from V and 0 bases from J; junction bases left unmatched: 9. This CDR3 is built from 16 residues. CDR3 residues: CASRKQGASSSYEQYV. CDR3 in DNA: TGTGCCAGCAGGAAACAGGGGGCCTCAAGCTCCTACGAGCAGTACGTC.

This clonotype was detected ten times or more. CDR3 DNA sequence: TGTGCCAGCAGAGAGGACAGGTGGCGAGAGACCCAGTACTTC. As protein: CASREDRWRETQYF. The chain links TRBV7-2 to TRBJ2-5; 7 nucleotides line up with TRBD1. J lost 4 bases, V lost 6 bases, and 8 bases had no gene match. The germline CDR1 and CDR2 sequences are SGHTA and FQGNSA. This CDR3 has 14 residues.

This clonotype was seen only a few times. The CDR3: CASSLQPPGGDTGELFF. The CDR3 DNA is TGTGCCAGCAGCTTACAGCCCCCCGGGGGGGACACCGGGGAGCTGTTTTTT. This chain links TRBV7-3 with TRBJ2-2; TRBD2 matches at 8 bases. Per the germline V gene, CDR1 is SGHTA and CDR2 is FQGTGA. CDR3 length: 17 amino acids. After removal of 2 bases from V and 3 bases from J, the junction contained 8 bases not matched to a gene.

A word on this clonotype: A read error may account for a junction end that differs from germline. The chain joins TRBV12-3 or TRBV12-4 to TRBJ2-6; 8 bases agree with TRBD1. CDR3 length equals 18 residues. This CDR3 reads CACSSTQGAAPGANVLTF. CDR3 sequence (DNA): TGTGCCTGCAGTTCAACTCAGGGGGCGGCTCCTGGGGCCAACGTCCTGACTTTC.

This clonotype was recorded a few times. This chain links TRBV7-2 with TRBJ2-1; 8 nucleotides agree with TRBD2. Per the germline V gene, CDR1 is SGHTA and CDR2 is FQGNSA. The CDR3 is 15 residues long. Trimming at V came to 5 bases and at J to 4 bases, leaving 7 bases not matched to a gene. In nucleotides, the CDR3 is TGTGCCAGCAGCCCATCCAGCGGGAGTTACAATGAGCAGTTCTTC. Its protein is CASSPSSGSYNEQFF. Combining the CDR3 with reference TRBV7-2 and TRBJ2-1 gives the whole variable domain GAGVSQSPSNKVTEKGKDVELRCDPISGHTALYWYRQSLGQGLEFLIYFQGNSAPDKSGLPSDRFSAERTGGSVSTLTIQRTQQEDSAVYLCASSPSSGSYNEQFFGPGTRLTVL.

J is TRBJ2-2 and V is TRBV10-3, with D possibly being TRBD1 or TRBD2 (5 bases each). The CDR3 is made up of 14 amino acids. V lost 0 bases and J 6 bases, leaving 8 bases between the germline ends. Germline V gene sequence: CDR1 ENHRY, CDR2 SYGVKD. CDR3 in DNA: TGTGCCATCAGTGAGTCAAGGGACCCCGGGGAGCTGTTTTTT. It yields the protein CAISESRDPGELFF.

This clonotype was observed a few times. This chain connects TRBV12-3 or TRBV12-4 to TRBJ1-6; no clear D. This CDR3 contains 12 residues. V was cut by 6 bases and J by 7 bases, with 7 bases left in between. CDR3 nucleotide sequence: TGTGCCAGCAGCCAGCCCAATTCACCCCTCCACTTT. This codes for CASSQPNSPLHF.